The T cell receptor (beta chain) described here comes from a study of OX40 agonist ivuxolimab in advanced cancers. Overall study results and limits: Researchers did not establish what antigens the expanded peripheral T cells target. Expanded clones were, on average, more numerous in CD8+ T cells than in CD4+. The study observed clonal expansion of CD4+ and CD8+ blood T cells by week 6 at 0.1 to 3.0 mg/kg.

Profiled with immunoSEQ multiplex PCR; TCRdb holds only in-frame clones, not every one. The sample has fewer than 65,000 clones; around 89% are singletons. Germline CDR1 and CDR2: LGHNT and FRNRAP. This CDR3 has 12 residues. Trimming took 5 bases from V and 11 from J, leaving 15 bases between them. As for this clone: Its matching antigen is unknown.

The receptor comes from an adult with an advanced solid tumor such as melanoma, head and neck, liver or kidney cancer. Sequences were derived from CD4+ or CD8+ T cells sorted from blood, sampled in a trial of the OX40 agonist ivuxolimab. The chain joins TRBV12-5 to TRBJ1-1; the D gene is possibly TRBD1 (5 bases). The CDR3 nucleotides read TGTGCTAGTGGTCCACGGCAGGGTTGGGCTTTCTTT. It translates to CASGPRQGWAFF.